This T cell receptor (beta chain) came from a study of blood T cell repertoires in COVID-19. About the research overall: Both acute and convalescent COVID-19 samples were obtained from the United States, Italy and Spain.

Germline CDR1 and CDR2: MNHEY and SVGEGT. Trimming cost V 6 bases and J 3 bases, with 14 bases left between them. CDR3 length equals 14 residues. Those who participated ranged in age from roughly 18 to 95 years and resided in around 22 US areas. Two negative PCRs, clearance, or symptom resolution characterized the recovered Cohort 3 donors. Authors' analysis steps: Estimated nucleated cell counts came from reference gene primer amplification. Assay used: immunoSEQ multiplex PCR; TCRdb lists only in-frame clones, some missing. The DNA gave D and trimming, while V, J and clone size come from that table. The profile shows around 390,000 clones, roughly 89% of them singletons.

The chain joins TRBV6-2 or TRBV6-3 to TRBJ1-1; the D gene is possibly TRBD1 (5 bases). The TCR was taken from a woman aged 45 to 65 who had recovered from COVID-19. The sequencing input was PBMCs or T cells enriched from blood (not recorded which). This CDR3 reads CASSRGVTYTEAFF. CDR3 nucleotide sequence: TGTGCCAGCAGCCGGGGGGTGACTTACACTGAAGCTTTCTTT.